This is a list of T cell receptor beta chains from one sample in a study of blood T cell repertoires in COVID-19. Assay: immunoSEQ multiplex PCR; the TCRdb copy retains only in-frame clones and omits some. The profile shows 350,000 to 400,000 clones, just over 90% of them singletons. The specimen sequenced was PBMCs or T cells enriched from blood (not recorded which). These receptors came from a woman in her forties who had been exposed to COVID-19. The CDR3 runs from the conserved cysteine through the conserved F or W.

CASSLGTGSEKLFF | TRBJ1-4 | TRBV11-3
CASSETGAGSGNTIYF | TRBJ1-3 | TRBV6-1
CASSLYGGRKTQYF | TRBJ2-5 | TRBV7-2
CAISESARQVNTEAFF | TRBJ1-1 | TRBV10-3
CASSQGDSSRELFF | TRBJ2-2 | TRBV5-1
CASSPDGSRQSPLHF | TRBJ1-6 | TRBV5-1
CASTSPSAANTEAFF | TRBJ1-1 | TRBV6-5
CASSAPTRGGSEKLFF | TRBJ1-4 | TRBV28
CASSLEGQGTTEAFF | TRBJ1-1 | TRBV7-9
CASSGGTGANEQFF | TRBJ2-1 | TRBV10-1